This T cell receptor (beta chain) was sequenced for a study of blood T cell repertoires in COVID-19 (dated by TCRdb to 2019 to 2021). About the investigation overall: Collaborator samples came from the United States, Italy and Spain and covered acute and convalescent phases of COVID-19. The prospective study material was composed of cDNA or gDNA derived from T cells, B-cell-depleted T cells, or PBMCs. The dataset comprised deeply sampled blood TCRbeta repertoires from subjects exposed to, actively infected with, or recovered from COVID-19. The repertoires were released in a freely available public database meant as a resource for research on the immune response to SARS-CoV-2. Samples came from the ongoing ImmuneRACE study (first 160 participants) plus 1,254 subjects from 6 global collaborators. A de-identified subject ID, COVID-19 status, age in years and sex were almost always included in the sample metadata. Where available, HLA class I and class II types were obtained from metadata supplied by the sample provider rather than from assay-based typing. Beyond this particular receptor, the publication reports: The quantity of clinical and demographic metadata differed by source and by participant and was supplied without curation.

Comments on this clone: There is no known antigen for this receptor. Qualities for individual bases were not recorded, and no much larger clone is one base off.

TCRbeta CDR3 regions were amplified from genomic DNA using the immunoSEQ Assay, a bias-controlled multiplex PCR. In the original analysis: Nucleated cell counts per sample were estimated from amplification of reference gene primers within the assay. Sequence reads were collapsed and filtered to measure the absolute abundance of every unique TCRbeta CDR3 rearrangement. Productive Simpson clonality was computed per sample as the square root of Simpson's diversity index over productive rearrangements. The source is immuneACCESS, and TCRdb retained only in-frame sequences with V and J called. Part of the clones is not carried over; for the studies checked, unresolved V genes explain less than half of this, and the remainder is unexplained. That table furnishes V, J and clone size, whereas the DNA furnished D and trimming. For this sample there are nearly 11,000 clones; roughly 86% appear just once. The biggest ten clones account for approximately 33% of the sample.

Whole blood was collected in K2EDTA tubes by collaborating institutions according to the institutions' own protocols. For TCRbeta analysis, collaborators shipped samples in one of three forms: frozen whole blood, isolated PBMCs, or DNA extracted from either of those sample types. V is trimmed back by 0 bases and J by 4 bases, and the junction contains 8 bases that no gene match accounts for. The CDR3 has 16 amino acids, counting the end cysteine and phenylalanine. Left in the record is the CDR3 DNA by itself, 48 bases read in frame from the first base. Per the germline V gene, SGDLS is the CDR1 and YYNGEE is the CDR2.

The sequence derives from a man aged 50 to 60 with active COVID-19. The material sequenced was peripheral blood. The chain is encoded by TRBV9 joined to TRBJ2-3, and 7 junctional nucleotides match TRBD2. The DNA is TGTGCCAGCAGCGTAGGCGCGGGCGGGAGCGCAGATACGCAGTATTTT. This translates into CASSVGAGGSADTQYF.